Listed below are T cell receptor beta chains from one sample, sequenced in a study of cytomegalovirus exposure and HLA in healthy donors. Libraries were prepared by immunoSEQ multiplex PCR; TCRdb keeps only in-frame clonotypes and omits some of them. The sample table includes around 100,000 clones. Sequenced input: PBMCs. Source of these receptors: a man aged 25-45 years in good health and CMV-seronegative. The CDR3 runs from the conserved cysteine through the conserved F or W.

v_call cdr3_aa
TRBV7-9 CASSPWELNEKLFF
TRBV5-1 CASSGDREFTDTQYF
TRBV5-6 CASSLRTGQYF
TRBV29-1 CSVRTGDNQPQHF
TRBV9 CASSGTGGKDQPQHF
TRBV9 CASSKTGTGVWEQYF
TRBV5-1 CASSLTGGNEAFF
TRBV30 CAWSPTSGVIDEQFF
TRBV6-4 CASSEYGENQPQHF
TRBV18 CASSPPSVGGYNSPLHF
TRBV6-1 CASSGQGARVSEQYF
TRBV28 CASKGQWDTYEQYF
TRBV7-8 CASSPGGTGAYEQYF
TRBV5-1 CASSLTGGTRGYTF
TRBV9 CASSVAGGLGTDTQYF
TRBV2 CASSPRQGFNEKLFF
TRBV5-1 CASRAGTGINYGYTF